Presented here are 5 T cell receptor beta chains from one specimen sequenced in a study of OX40 agonist ivuxolimab in advanced cancers. Data came from immunoSEQ multiplex PCR; TCRdb stores just in-frame clones and leaves some out. This sample has 65,000 to 75,000 clones; 82% occur once, and the top ten carry roughly 0.4%. The sample in question was CD4+ or CD8+ T cells sorted from blood, obtained in a trial of the OX40 agonist ivuxolimab. The receptors derive from an adult with an advanced solid tumor such as melanoma, head and neck, liver or kidney cancer.

The rearrangement links TRBV28 to TRBJ1-2; 9 nucleotides match TRBD1. The junction had 7 bases not matched to a gene; V was cut back by 4 bases and J by 4 bases. Germline CDR1 is MDHEN and CDR2 is SYDVKM. The CDR3 has 15 residues. CDR3 DNA: TGTGCCAGCAGTTACCGGGACAGGGTCGCCTATGGCTACACCTTC. It encodes CASSYRDRVAYGYTF.

The rearrangement joins TRBV5-1 to TRBJ1-1; 9 nucleotides match TRBD1. The CDR3 runs 16 residues. The junction had 11 bases not matched to a gene; V was cut back by 7 bases and J by 1 base. The germline V gene has CDR1 SGHRS and CDR2 YFSETQ. The CDR3 nucleotides read TGCGCCAGCCTGCCCCGCCCGGGACAGGGGAACACTGAAGCTTTCTTT. Translated, it gives CASLPRPGQGNTEAFF.

V usage is TRBV11-2 and J usage is TRBJ2-3, with D uncertain. This CDR3 is built from 14 residues. The germline gives CDR1 SGHAT, CDR2 FQNNGV. Trimming removed 4 bases from V and 6 bases from J, with 14 bases in between. For the CDR3, the DNA is TGTGCCAGCAGCTCGACGGGCCTAGGGGATACGCAGTATTTT. Protein sequence: CASSSTGLGDTQYF.

This sequence joins TRBV7-2 and TRBJ1-3, with TRBD1 matching over 8 bases. J gave up 6 bases and V 3 bases, and 1 base lay outside the gene matches. The CDR3 spans 13 residues. Germline V CDR1 and CDR2: SGHTA, FQGNSA. The CDR3 nucleotides are TGTGCCAGCAGCTTCCAGGGGGCAAACACCATATATTTT. Protein: CASSFQGANTIYF.

The genes are TRBV6-5 and TRBJ1-6; D perhaps matches TRBD1 (6 bases). The CDR3 totals 14 residues. The V end lost 9 bases, the J end lost 8 bases, and 17 bases lay between the germline ends. Germline values: CDR1 MNHEY, CDR2 SVGAGI. The CDR3 region is CARGGPERDSPLHF. In DNA form, the CDR3 reads TGTGCCAGGGGGGGGCCCGAAAGGGATTCACCCCTCCACTTT.